This is a list of T cell receptor beta chains from one sample in a study of CD8+ T cells in alopecia areata. Data came from immunoSEQ multiplex PCR; TCRdb stores just in-frame clones and leaves some out. The table lists about 74,000 clones, approximately 28% of them singletons. The specimen comprised CD8+ T cells sorted from blood, sampled at week 4, from a patient treated with tofacitinib. The source of these receptors is a human donor with alopecia areata. CDR3s include the opening cysteine and the closing phenylalanine or tryptophan. A D gene is named only where the DNA matches it firmly. Clone size is not always given. Where it is, it says once, few, many or a class for expanded clones.

v_gene	abundance	d_gene	j_gene	len	CDR3aa	CDR3nt
TRBV29-1	few	TRBD1	TRBJ2-2	14	CSVEGTGIAGELFF	TGCAGCGTTGAAGGGACAGGGATCGCCGGGGAGCTGTTTTTT
TRBV29-1	.	TRBD1	TRBJ2-7	13	CSALTGQSYEQYF	TGCAGCGCTCTGACAGGGCAATCCTACGAGCAGTACTTC
TRBV19	few	.	TRBJ1-1	13	CASTQPPWTEAFF	TGTGCCAGTACCCAGCCCCCGTGGACTGAAGCTTTCTTT
TRBV6-5	.	.	TRBJ1-1	11	CASGPQGRAFF	TGTGCCAGCGGACCCCAGGGCCGCGCTTTCTTT
TRBV25-1	few	.	TRBJ2-5	13	CASSEYIRETQYF	TGTGCCAGCAGTGAATATATTCGGGAGACCCAGTACTTC
TRBV2	.	.	TRBJ2-5	14	CASSGGAGRETQYF	TGTGCCAGCAGTGGAGGGGCAGGTCGAGAGACCCAGTACTTC
TRBV23-1	few	.	TRBJ2-7	13	CASSQLLPREQYF	TGCGCCAGCAGTCAGCTTTTACCGAGGGAGCAGTACTTC
TRBV7-2	few	.	TRBJ1-5	14	CASSLASAGQPQHF	TGTGCCAGCAGCTTGGCTTCGGCGGGCCAGCCCCAGCATTTT
TRBV29-1	.	TRBD2	TRBJ2-1	13	CSVILANYNEQFF	TGCAGCGTAATACTAGCGAACTACAATGAGCAGTTCTTC
TRBV27	.	.	TRBJ2-7	11	CASSSRYEQYF	TGTGCCAGCAGTAGTCGGTACGAGCAGTACTTC
TRBV30	few	TRBD2	TRBJ2-7	13	CAWNAGDRYEQYF	TGTGCCTGGAACGCGGGAGATCGCTACGAGCAGTACTTC
TRBV11-2	.	TRBD2	TRBJ2-3	14	CASSPPAGAHTQYF	TGTGCCAGCAGCCCCCCTGCGGGAGCCCATACGCAGTATTTT
TRBV7-6	.	TRBD1	TRBJ2-5	14	CASSLDRGLETQYF	TGTGCCAGCAGCCTTGACAGGGGCTTGGAGACCCAGTACTTC
TRBV29-1	few	TRBD2	TRBJ2-1	14	CSVAPRDYYNEQFF	TGCAGCGTTGCCCCTCGGGACTACTACAATGAGCAGTTCTTC
TRBV4-1	.	.	TRBJ2-7	15	CASSPGPSSSYEQYF	TGCGCCAGCAGCCCTGGCCCTAGTAGCTCCTACGAGCAGTACTTC
TRBV19	few	.	TRBJ2-7	14	CASSSGEGPYEQYF	TGTGCCAGTAGCAGCGGAGAGGGGCCCTACGAGCAGTACTTC
TRBV29-1	few	TRBD2	TRBJ2-7	16	CSVDGAGDQTAYEQYF	TGCAGCGTTGACGGGGCGGGGGACCAGACAGCCTACGAGCAGTACTTC
TRBV27	.	TRBD2	TRBJ2-5	17	CASSLSPRAGGWETQYF	TGTGCCAGCAGTTTATCCCCCCGAGCGGGAGGGTGGGAGACCCAGTACTTC
TRBV14	few	.	TRBJ2-3	14	CASSQDRVADTQYF	TGTGCCAGCAGCCAAGATAGGGTCGCAGATACGCAGTATTTT
TRBV6-1	many	TRBD2	TRBJ2-1	14	CASSGLAGGNEQFF	TGTGCCAGCAGTGGACTAGCGGGAGGCAATGAGCAGTTCTTC
TRBV29-1	.	.	TRBJ2-7	14	CSVEDHSSSYEQYF	TGCAGCGTTGAAGATCACTCGAGCTCCTACGAGCAGTACTTC
TRBV29-1	.	.	TRBJ1-2	13	CSALQFTTGGYTF	TGCAGCGCACTGCAATTTACGACGGGGGGCTACACCTTC
TRBV28	.	.	TRBJ2-2	12	CASSTGSGELFF	TGTGCCAGCAGTACCGGGTCCGGGGAGCTGTTTTTT
TRBV29-1	few	.	TRBJ2-1	12	CSVLGSYNEQFF	TGCAGCGTTCTAGGGTCCTACAATGAGCAGTTCTTC
TRBV29-1	.	TRBD1	TRBJ2-7	12	CSVETGGYEQYF	TGCAGCGTTGAGACAGGGGGGTACGAGCAGTACTTC
TRBV29-1	few	TRBD2	TRBJ2-6	18	CPPVDWTSGSSGANVLTF	TGCCCCCCCGTGGACTGGACTAGCGGGAGCTCTGGGGCCAACGTCCTGACTTTC
TRBV5-8	few	.	TRBJ2-5	14	CASSWTARLETQYF	TGTGCCAGCAGCTGGACAGCACGGCTAGAGACCCAGTACTTC
TRBV4-3	few	.	TRBJ2-7	14	CASSQRVDSYEQYF	TGCGCCAGCAGCCAACGAGTGGACTCCTACGAGCAGTACTTC
TRBV4-1	few	TRBD2	TRBJ2-1	16	CASSQGRSLADNEQFF	TGCGCCAGCAGCCAAGGACGGAGTCTAGCGGACAATGAGCAGTTCTTC
TRBV18	few	TRBD2	TRBJ2-7	17	CASSPRGTPGRENEQYF	TGTGCCAGCTCACCACGTGGGACCCCCGGGAGGGAAAACGAGCAGTACTTC
TRBV2	once	TRBD1	TRBJ1-4	13	CASMGQGGEKLFF	TGTGCCAGCATGGGACAGGGCGGTGAAAAACTGTTTTTT
TRBV28	once	.	TRBJ1-6	15	CASSPAGHANSPLHF	TGTGCCAGCAGCCCCGCGGGACACGCTAATTCACCCCTCCACTTT
TRBV29-1	.	.	TRBJ2-7	10	CSVVTYEQYF	TGCAGCGTTGTAACCTACGAGCAGTACTTC
TRBV29-1	few	.	TRBJ2-3	15	CSVPLGLSSTDTQYF	TGCAGCGTTCCCCTAGGGCTGTCTAGCACAGATACGCAGTATTTT
TRBV4-3	few	.	TRBJ1-1	15	CASSQDRGAGNKAFF	TGCGCCAGCAGCCAAGATCGGGGGGCGGGGAATAAGGCTTTCTTT
TRBV29-1	.	TRBD1	TRBJ1-1	13	CSGRDRGQVEAFF	TGCAGCGGCCGGGACAGGGGGCAGGTTGAAGCTTTCTTT
TRBV5-1	.	.	TRBJ2-2	14	CASSLNRIAGELFF	TGCGCCAGCAGCTTGAACAGAATCGCCGGGGAGCTGTTTTTT
TRBV27	.	.	TRBJ2-5	12	CASGGSQETQHF	TGTGCCAGCGGTGGGAGCCAAGAGACCCAGCACTTC
TRBV4-2	.	.	TRBJ1-5	17	CASSQAIRGDDNQPQHF	TGTGCCAGCAGCCAAGCGATTCGGGGGGACGACAATCAGCCCCAGCATTTT
TRBV29-1	.	TRBD2	TRBJ2-1	19	CSVEDPTSGKAAPYNEQFF	TGCAGCGTTGAAGATCCTACTAGCGGGAAGGCTGCCCCTTACAATGAGCAGTTCTTC
TRBV11-2	.	.	TRBJ1-3	14	CASSSTVSGNTIYF	TGTGCCAGCAGCTCGACAGTCTCTGGAAACACCATATATTTT